The 17 T cell receptor beta chains below were found in one sample sequenced in a study of blood T cell repertoires in COVID-19. TCRdb's copy holds only in-frame clones and misses some; the assay was immunoSEQ multiplex PCR. The sample has nearly 200,000 clones, 70% to 90% seen once. Input material: peripheral blood. All receptors come from a woman in her 70s with acute or convalescent COVID-19.

This clone was picked up one time. The V gene is TRBV20-1, the J gene TRBJ1-5, with D tentatively TRBD1 (5 bases). Trimming left V 3 bases short and J 3 bases short, with 12 bases between. The CDR3 is 14 amino acids. Germline CDR1 reads DFQATT; CDR2 reads SNEGSKA (reference sequence). CDR3 coding DNA: TGCAGTGCTAGTCAAGGGACTTACAATCAGCCCCAGCATTTT. Amino acids: CSASQGTYNQPQHF.

In this sample, this clone turned up once. V is TRBV18 and J is TRBJ1-4; 7 positions agree with TRBD1. Germline CDR1 and CDR2: KGHSH and LQKENI. The CDR3 is 15 residues long. J gave up 3 bases and V 3 bases, and 4 bases lay outside the gene matches. The CDR3 spells CASSPQTGSNEKLFF. CDR3 coding DNA: TGTGCCAGCTCACCTCAGACAGGGTCTAATGAAAAACTGTTTTTT.

The chain links TRBV19 to TRBJ1-1; weak D call: TRBD1 (6 bases). The germline gives CDR1 LNHDA, CDR2 SQIVND (reference sequence). CDR3 length: 12 residues. The V gene lost 8 bases and the J gene lost 5 bases, with 12 bases spanning the gap. The CDR3, as DNA: TGTGCCAGTGTTTCAAGGGGGACTGAAGCTTTCTTT. Translating it yields CASVSRGTEAFF.

This chain links TRBV24-1 with TRBJ1-6, with 7 bases lining up with TRBD1. Germline values: CDR1 KGHDR, CDR2 SFDVKD. V lost 2 bases, J lost 8 bases, and 2 bases stayed unmatched. This CDR3 comprises 14 residues. The CDR3: CATSDYQGDSPLHF. In DNA form, the CDR3 reads TGTGCCACCAGTGATTATCAGGGGGATTCACCCCTCCACTTT.

The chain combines TRBV9 with TRBJ2-5, with a tentative D call TRBD1 (5 bases). CDR1 is SGDLS, CDR2 YYNGEE, per germline. V lost 4 bases, J lost 2 bases, and 12 bases lay in between. CDR3 length: 14 amino acids. The CDR3 sequence is CASSPRSGQETQYF. The CDR3, as DNA: TGTGCCAGCAGCCCCCGGTCAGGGCAAGAGACCCAGTACTTC. Complete variable domain (other parts from reference TRBV9 and TRBJ2-5): DSGVTQTPKHLITATGQRVTLRCSPRSGDLSVYWYQQSLDQGLQFLIQYYNGEERAKGNILERFSAQQFPDLHSELNLSSLELGDSALYFCASSPRSGQETQYFGPGTRLLVL.

This chain links TRBV19 with TRBJ2-7; TRBD2 matches at 8 bases. The V gene end was trimmed by 4 bases and the J gene end by 4 bases; junction bases not matched to a gene: 6. Germline lookup yields CDR1 LNHDA and CDR2 SQIVND (reference sequence). The CDR3 is 14 residues long. CDR3 in amino acids: CASSTSRGGYEQYF. Written as DNA, the CDR3 is TGTGCCAGTAGTACCTCTCGGGGGGGATACGAGCAGTACTTC.

The chain links TRBV28 to TRBJ1-2; the match to TRBD1 covers 11 bases. Trimming took 4 bases from V and 2 from J; bases not matched to a gene: 9. Germline V gene sequence: CDR1 MDHEN, CDR2 SYDVKM. The CDR3 runs 17 residues. CDR3 sequence: CASSSPGTGGVNYGYTF. CDR3 sequence (DNA): TGTGCCAGCAGTTCCCCCGGGACAGGGGGTGTGAACTATGGCTACACCTTC.

The genes are TRBV6-5 and TRBJ2-7; TRBD2 might be the D (5 bases). Germline V gene lookup returns CDR1 MNHEY and CDR2 SVGAGI. Trimming stripped 0 bases from V and 3 bases from J, with 9 bases between. This CDR3 contains 14 residues. DNA for the CDR3: TGTGCCAGCAGTTACTCGCTAGCAGTCTACGAGCAGTACTTC. Translated: CASSYSLAVYEQYF.

This chain connects TRBV19 to TRBJ1-6; no clear D gene. The CDR3 totals 13 residues. The germline V gene has CDR1 LNHDA and CDR2 SQIVND (reference sequence). Trimming removed 1 base at V and 8 bases at J, with 6 bases between. CDR3 loop: CASSIGTDSPLHF. The CDR3 DNA sequence: TGTGCCAGTAGTATAGGTACAGATTCACCCCTCCACTTT.

V is TRBV9 and J is TRBJ2-2, with TRBD2 matching over 8 bases. The CDR3 spans 15 residues. CDR1 and CDR2 from the germline V gene are SGDLS and YYNGEE. J gave up 4 bases and V 1 base, and 3 bases lay outside the gene matches. As DNA, the CDR3 is TGTGCCAGCAGCGTACAAAGCGGGAGCACCGGGGAGCTGTTTTTT. This gives the protein CASSVQSGSTGELFF.

This chain joins TRBV2 and TRBJ2-5; D ambiguous. Between the trimmed V and J ends, which lost 6 bases and 1 base, there was a span of 12 bases. CDR1 and CDR2 (germline): SNHLY, FYNNEI. This CDR3 has 14 amino acids. The CDR3 reads CASSRSWSQETQYF. The CDR3 coding sequence is TGTGCCAGCAGCCGAAGTTGGAGCCAAGAGACCCAGTACTTC. The full variable domain, rest sourced from reference TRBV2 and TRBJ2-5, is EPEVTQTPSHQVTQMGQEVILRCVPISNHLYFYWYRQILGQKVEFLVSFYNNEISEKSEIFDDQFSVERPDGSNFTLKIRSTKLEDSAMYFCASSRSWSQETQYFGPGTRLLVL.

The sample holds one count of this clone. Other DNA sequences in this specimen translate into the identical CDR3. The V gene is TRBV20-1, the J gene TRBJ1-1; D unclear. Trimming cost V 5 bases and J 3 bases, with 7 bases left between them. Germline V CDR1 and CDR2: DFQATT, SNEGSKA (reference sequence). This CDR3 region has 11 residues. CDR3 sequence reads: CSARRDTEAFF. The CDR3 bases are TGCAGTGCTCGGAGGGACACTGAAGCTTTCTTT.

This sequence joins TRBV12-5 and TRBJ2-3, with 11 bases fitting TRBD2. The CDR3 runs to 17 residues. Germline CDR1 is LGHNT and CDR2 is FRNRAP. Trimming took 2 bases from V and 4 from J; bases not matched to a gene: 8. CDR3 coding DNA: TGTGCTAGTGGTTTGTCACTACTAGCGGGAGTGGCAGATACGCAGTATTTT. Translated: CASGLSLLAGVADTQYF.

This chain joins TRBV2 and TRBJ2-2, with TRBD2 matching over 9 bases. V trimming: 7 bases; J trimming: 7 bases; junction bases outside the gene matches: 13. Germline V CDR1 and CDR2: SNHLY, FYNNEI. The CDR3 sequence is 16 residues long. The DNA for the CDR3 is TGTGCCAGCATAGAATCGGGCGGGAGGGGCGTCGGGGAGCTGTTTTTT. It yields the protein CASIESGGRGVGELFF.

V and J are TRBV15 and TRBJ1-4; D gene uncertain. Looked up from germline, CDR1 is LNHNV and CDR2 is YYDKDF (reference sequence). This CDR3 contains 15 residues. The V end lost 0 bases, the J end lost 5 bases, and 10 bases lay between the germline ends. This chain's CDR3 is CATSRDFVSNEKLFF. Written as DNA, the CDR3 is TGTGCCACCAGCAGAGATTTTGTTAGCAATGAAAAACTGTTTTTT.

This clone has only one observation. The chain links TRBV12-3 or TRBV12-4 to TRBJ1-1; no clear D gene. The CDR3 has 12 residues. With 5 bases removed from V and 7 bases from J, the gap between germline ends came to 11 bases. The CDR3 DNA follows: TGTGCCAGCAGTCAGTATTACGATGAAGCTTTCTTT. This sequence encodes CASSQYYDEAFF.

This clone was seen a single time. J is TRBJ2-5 and V is TRBV14; the match to TRBD2 covers 12 bases. V was clipped by 2 bases and J by 5 bases; unmatched bases: 6. From germline, CDR1 is SGHDN and CDR2 FVKESK. This CDR3 region has 16 residues. The CDR3 reads CASSQTSGGSRETQYF. Written as DNA, the CDR3 is TGTGCCAGCAGCCAAACTAGCGGGGGGTCCCGTGAGACCCAGTACTTC.